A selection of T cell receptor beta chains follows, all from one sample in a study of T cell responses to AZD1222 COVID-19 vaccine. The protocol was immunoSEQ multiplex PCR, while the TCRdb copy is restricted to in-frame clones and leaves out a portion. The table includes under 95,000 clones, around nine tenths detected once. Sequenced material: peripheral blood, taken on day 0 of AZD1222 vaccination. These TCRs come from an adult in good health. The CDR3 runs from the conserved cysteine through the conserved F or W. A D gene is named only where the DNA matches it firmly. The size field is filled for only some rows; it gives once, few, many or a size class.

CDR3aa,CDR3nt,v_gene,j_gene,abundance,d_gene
CASSFHLALQTYEQYF,TGTGCCAGCAGTTTCCACCTGGCCCTCCAGACCTACGAGCAGTACTTC,TRBV28,TRBJ2-7,NA,NA
CASSPNAGKANTGELFF,TGTGCCAGCAGCCCAAACGCAGGGAAAGCGAACACCGGGGAGCTGTTTTTT,TRBV11-3,TRBJ2-2,NA,NA
CASSYETSGGGNEQFF,TGTGCCAGCAGCTACGAGACTAGCGGGGGAGGCAATGAGCAGTTCTTC,TRBV11-2,TRBJ2-1,NA,TRBD2
CAISDGLAVNEQFF,TGTGCCATCAGTGATGGACTAGCGGTCAACGAGCAGTTCTTC,TRBV10-3,TRBJ2-1,NA,TRBD2
CASFEAGYKYEQYF,TGTGCCAGCTTCGAAGCGGGCTATAAATACGAGCAGTACTTC,TRBV2,TRBJ2-7,NA,NA
CASSFRDFANTGELFF,TGTGCCAGTAGTTTCCGGGATTTCGCGAACACCGGGGAGCTGTTTTTT,TRBV19,TRBJ2-2,NA,NA
CASGLPGLPRAEAFF,TGTGCTAGTGGTTTACCGGGACTCCCGAGGGCTGAAGCTTTCTTT,TRBV12-5,TRBJ1-1,NA,NA
CAKTSGRAVSYNEQFF,TGTGCCAAGACTAGCGGGAGGGCCGTCTCCTACAATGAGCAGTTCTTC,TRBV21-1,TRBJ2-1,once,NA
CAWSSLRGRTEAFF,TGTGCCTGGAGTTCCTTGAGGGGGCGGACTGAAGCTTTCTTT,TRBV30,TRBJ1-1,few,TRBD1
CASSLGDLNYNEQFF,TGTGCCAGCAGCTTGGGGGACTTGAACTACAATGAGCAGTTCTTC,TRBV5-4,TRBJ2-1,few,NA
CASSLEVGALSGELFF,TGTGCCAGCAGCTTAGAGGTGGGGGCCCTATCCGGGGAGCTGTTTTTT,TRBV11-3,TRBJ2-2,NA,NA
CAWSGPIYEQYF,TGTGCCTGGAGCGGGCCGATCTACGAGCAGTACTTC,TRBV30,TRBJ2-7,NA,NA
CASSLGTDFSGELFF,TGTGCCAGCAGCTTGGGGACAGATTTTTCCGGGGAGCTGTTTTTT,TRBV7-6,TRBJ2-2,NA,TRBD1
CASSSTLNGETQYF,TGTGCCAGCAGCTCGACGCTGAACGGAGAGACCCAGTACTTC,TRBV27,TRBJ2-5,NA,NA
CASRGQGLPSDSPLHF,TGTGCCAGCAGAGGACAGGGGCTGCCGTCGGATTCACCCCTCCACTTT,TRBV5-4,TRBJ1-6,once,TRBD1
CASSLGGNTIYF,TGTGCCAGCAGCTTAGGAGGGAACACCATATATTTT,TRBV11-2,TRBJ1-3,NA,NA
CASSLDSNKHVLTF,TGCGCCAGCAGCTTGGACAGCAATAAACACGTCCTGACTTTC,TRBV5-1,TRBJ2-6,NA,NA
CASSSTDISNIQYF,TGTGCCAGCAGCTCAACGGACATAAGCAACATTCAGTACTTC,TRBV7-9,TRBJ2-4,NA,NA
CSASLDLVPFPFF,TGCAGTGCTAGTCTGGATCTAGTCCCATTCCCGTTCTTC,TRBV20-1,TRBJ2-1,NA,NA
CASSPRMGITYNEQFF,TGTGCCAGCTCACCACGCATGGGCATTACCTACAATGAGCAGTTCTTC,TRBV18,TRBJ2-1,NA,NA
CATYPGQGAVSEQYF,TGTGCCACATATCCGGGACAGGGGGCGGTGAGCGAGCAGTACTTC,TRBV10-3,TRBJ2-7,NA,TRBD1
CASSQTGRNQPQHF,TGTGCCAGCAGCCAAACAGGGCGGAATCAGCCCCAGCATTTT,TRBV7-2,TRBJ1-5,NA,NA
CASSRDRRNTIYF,TGTGCCAGCAGCCGGGACAGAAGAAACACCATATATTTT,TRBV12-3/TRBV12-4,TRBJ1-3,NA,TRBD1
CASSRDRGSNYGYTF,TGCGCCAGCAGCCGGGACAGGGGGTCTAACTATGGCTACACCTTC,TRBV5-1,TRBJ1-2,NA,TRBD1
CASSIRGQLTGESYEQYF,TGTGCCAGTAGTATTCGGGGACAATTAACGGGGGAATCCTACGAGCAGTACTTC,TRBV19,TRBJ2-7,NA,NA
CASSPQDVNTEAFF,TGTGCCAGCAGCCCACAGGACGTGAACACTGAAGCTTTCTTT,TRBV5-4,TRBJ1-1,NA,NA
CASSLAGTNSYNEQFF,TGCGCCAGCAGCTTGGCAGGGACGAACTCCTACAATGAGCAGTTCTTC,TRBV5-1,TRBJ2-1,NA,NA
CASSPPGGTSGANVLTF,TGTGCCAGCTCACCACCGGGAGGGACCTCTGGGGCCAACGTCCTGACTTTC,TRBV18,TRBJ2-6,NA,TRBD2
CASSVASTGFTYEQYF,TGTGCCAGCAGCGTAGCAAGCACAGGGTTCACCTACGAGCAGTACTTC,TRBV9,TRBJ2-7,NA,NA
CASSDMGLAGDTQYF,TGCGCCAGCAGCGATATGGGACTAGCGGGAGATACGCAGTATTTT,TRBV5-1,TRBJ2-3,once,TRBD2
CASSYVRGRPPYGYTF,TGTGCCAGCAGCTATGTCAGGGGGCGACCGCCCTATGGCTACACCTTC,TRBV11-2,TRBJ1-2,few,TRBD1
CAWSAAGWNTIYF,TGTGCCTGGAGTGCCGCGGGGTGGAACACCATATATTTT,TRBV30,TRBJ1-3,NA,NA
CASSLDGGPDF,TGTGCCAGCAGCTTGGACGGGGGTCCGGACTTC,TRBV5-8,TRBJ2-7,NA,NA
CAIFNRSTDTQYF,TGTGCCATCTTTAACAGGTCCACAGATACGCAGTATTTT,TRBV10-3,TRBJ2-3,NA,NA
CATREMVGALTEAFF,TGTGCCACCAGGGAAATGGTGGGGGCGCTCACTGAAGCTTTCTTT,TRBV27,TRBJ1-1,NA,NA
CASSPLIGTDRVYGYTF,TGTGCCAGCTCACCACTAATAGGGACCGACAGGGTCTATGGCTACACCTTC,TRBV18,TRBJ1-2,NA,TRBD1
CASKQSNTGELFF,TGTGCCAGCAAACAGTCGAACACCGGGGAGCTGTTTTTT,TRBV6-5,TRBJ2-2,NA,NA
CASSGDRGRMNTEAFF,TGTGCCAGTAGCGGGGACAGGGGACGGATGAACACTGAAGCTTTCTTT,TRBV19,TRBJ1-1,NA,TRBD1
CASSDPEGAGETQYF,TGCGCCAGCAGCGACCCGGAGGGGGCGGGAGAGACCCAGTACTTC,TRBV5-1,TRBJ2-5,NA,NA
CASSTRLRAHTEAFF,TGTGCCAGCAGCACCAGGCTCAGGGCCCACACTGAAGCTTTCTTT,TRBV13,TRBJ1-1,NA,NA
CASSETGREQPQHF,TGTGCCAGCAGTGAAACAGGGAGGGAGCAGCCCCAGCATTTT,TRBV2,TRBJ1-5,once,NA
CSATQGSTDTQYF,TGCAGCGCGACACAGGGGAGTACAGATACGCAGTATTTT,TRBV29-1,TRBJ2-3,once,TRBD1
CAWISGNSPLHF,TGTGCCTGGATTTCAGGGAATTCACCCCTCCACTTT,TRBV30,TRBJ1-6,NA,NA
CASSPGPRSEQYF,TGTGCCAGCAGCCCGGGGCCCAGGTCGGAGCAGTACTTC,TRBV3-1/TRBV3-2,TRBJ2-7,few,NA
CASSYLGQGAIEQYF,TGTGCCAGCAGTTACCTTGGACAGGGAGCGATCGAGCAGTACTTC,TRBV6-2/TRBV6-3,TRBJ2-7,NA,TRBD1
CASSLAREETQYF,TGTGCCAGCAGCTTAGCCCGGGAAGAGACCCAGTACTTC,TRBV11-2,TRBJ2-5,NA,NA
CASSRTGDTEAFF,TGCGCCAGCAGTCGCACAGGGGACACTGAAGCTTTCTTT,TRBV5-1,TRBJ1-1,NA,TRBD1
CASSVDLSPDNSPLHF,TGTGCCAGCAGCGTAGATCTCAGTCCAGATAATTCACCCCTCCACTTT,TRBV9,TRBJ1-6,once,NA
CASSVRGPGELFF,TGTGCCAGCAGCGTAAGAGGACCCGGGGAGCTGTTTTTT,TRBV13,TRBJ2-2,NA,NA
CASSPQEGEKLFF,TGTGCCAGCTCGCCCCAAGAAGGGGAAAAACTGTTTTTT,TRBV18,TRBJ1-4,NA,NA
CASSETSGSYNEQFF,TGTGCCAGCAGTGAGACTAGCGGGAGTTACAATGAGCAGTTCTTC,TRBV6-4,TRBJ2-1,NA,TRBD2
CASSRIPGQEAFF,TGTGCCAGCAGCCGCATCCCGGGACAGGAAGCTTTCTTT,TRBV3-1/TRBV3-2,TRBJ1-1,NA,TRBD1
CASSPPLNTEAFF,TGTGCCAGCAGCCCCCCTTTAAACACTGAAGCTTTCTTT,TRBV7-9,TRBJ1-1,NA,NA
CASSRTSFADTQYF,TGTGCCAGCAGTAGGACTAGCTTCGCAGATACGCAGTATTTT,TRBV2,TRBJ2-3,once,TRBD2
CASRDRGRGETQYF,TGTGCCAGCAGGGACAGGGGGCGCGGGGAGACCCAGTACTTC,TRBV6-5,TRBJ2-5,NA,TRBD1